This paragraph covers one TCR beta chain sequence. This clonotype was counted at least ten times. No cognate antigen has been identified for it. Per-base quality was not reported, and no clone a single base away is much larger than it. Per the germline V gene, LGHNT is the CDR1 and FRNRAP is the CDR2. The CDR3 measures 19 amino acids from cysteine to phenylalanine. The read is trimmed to its CDR3 DNA, 57 bases read in frame from base 1. Trimming takes 2 bases off V and 2 bases off J; junction bases not matched to a gene: 13. Libraries of naive CD8 T cells were generated from roughly 21,000 to 960,000 sorted cells, with 10%, 30% or 50% of the purified RNA used. Naive CD8 T cells, defined as CD8+CD4-CCR7+CD45RA+, were FACS-sorted into RLT Plus buffer on a BD FACSAria II. Roughly 10 TCR copies' worth of Jurkat RNA were spiked into roughly 19,000-1,000,000 naive CD8 T cell samples to test detection sensitivity. CD8 T cells were enriched using RosetteSep CD8+ T Cell Enrichment Cocktail and Ficoll-Paque, and the enriched cells then underwent ACK red cell lysis.

The sample comes from a study of molecular identifiers for immune sequencing clone quantification (dated 2018 in TCRdb). General notes on the study: For a replicate experiment, RNA from roughly 20,000 or 100,000 naive CD8 T cells was divided into five aliquots, and four of the five aliquots were sequenced. CD8 T cells were used in a methods study to benchmark molecular-identifier clustering-based TCR repertoire sequencing (MIDCIRS) and TCR RNA copy counting.

What the study reported, not specific to this receptor: Spiked-in Jurkat TCR RNA (about 10 copies' worth), which is not part of the donor repertoire, was contained in the naive libraries. Spiked-in Jurkat TCR RNA equivalent to a single cell was reported to be detectable even among 980,000 or so naive CD8 T cells. Modeling gave about 3 recovered TCR RNA copies per cell versus about 10 by digital PCR, implying about 30% capture efficiency. Clones above 20 RNA copies held over 97% of molecules in CMV-specific effector cells but under 1% in naive cells. Highly expanded clone sizes could be underestimated because identical TCR molecules may share a barcode. When barcode sub-clustering was omitted, TCR diversity was inflated by chimeric consensus sequences, with chimeras reaching as high as 47%.

Library method: PCR. TCRdb names Illumina HiSeq 4000 as the instrument used. Preparation of bulk TCR libraries followed a previously described approach, with the TCR primers listed in Table S5. Total RNA was purified with the Qiagen AllPrep DNA/RNA kit. Before analysis, reads from multiple sequencing runs of one library were combined. The authors' pipeline ran thus. Reads were retained only if the reads had an exact TCR constant sequence, and the retained reads were trimmed to 150 nt and grouped according to their 12-nt molecular barcodes. Reads in each barcode group were sub-clustered using a 15% Levenshtein threshold, and a quality-weighted consensus sequence was built for each RNA molecule. Non-functional sequences were filtered out, along with any lower-count sequence sitting one edit away from another sequence. Based on fitting two negative binomial distributions, any barcode sub-cluster with under 20% of the maximum read count was discarded. TCRdb reprocessed the public reads (quality trimming at Q25 with fastp, clone calling with MiXCR) and kept in-frame beta chains. CDR3 protein sequences are deduplicated, and each keeps its most common genes and DNA. TCRdb, rather than the study authors, made the V and J calls. For this sample there are 50,000 to 70,000 distinct CDR3 sequences; less than 20% appear just once. The ten largest clones capture approximately 1.5% of the sample.

This receptor was taken from a human donor in good health. Some libraries in this study had Jurkat cell RNA spiked in. The chain links TRBV12-5 with TRBJ2-5, and 11 junctional nucleotides match TRBD2. Sequencing was carried out using naive CD8+ T cells from blood, with Jurkat cell RNA spiked in. According to the study, the label for this sample's cell subset or site signals: FACS-sorted CD8+CD4-CCR7+CD45RA+ naive T cells. The nucleotides are TGTGCTAGTGGTTTGCTTCCTCCCAATAGCGGGAGGGAACAAGAGACCCAGTACTTC. It translates to CASGLLPPNSGREQETQYF.